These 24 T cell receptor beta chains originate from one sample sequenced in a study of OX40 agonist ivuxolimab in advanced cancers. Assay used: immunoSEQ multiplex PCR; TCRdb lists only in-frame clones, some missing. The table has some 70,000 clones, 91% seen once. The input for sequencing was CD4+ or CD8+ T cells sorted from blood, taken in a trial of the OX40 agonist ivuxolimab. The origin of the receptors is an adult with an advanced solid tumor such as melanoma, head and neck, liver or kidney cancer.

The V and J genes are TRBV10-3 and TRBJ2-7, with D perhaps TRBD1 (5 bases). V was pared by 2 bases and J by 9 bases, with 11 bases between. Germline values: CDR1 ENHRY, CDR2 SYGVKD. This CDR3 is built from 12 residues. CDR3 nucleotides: TGTGCCATCAGTGAGACAGGTCCGGGGCAGTACTTC. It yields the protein CAISETGPGQYF.

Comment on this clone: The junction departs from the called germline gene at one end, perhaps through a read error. The CDR3 DNA sequence: TGTGCCAGTACCAAGGGCCTGGCCCGCACTGATACGCAGTATTTT. Translating gives CASTKGLARTDTQYF. This chain links TRBV19 with TRBJ2-3; D call uncertain. Looked up from germline, CDR1 is LNHDA and CDR2 is SQIVND (reference sequence). The CDR3 is 15 residues long. Supplemented by reference TRBV19 and TRBJ2-3, the full variable domain reads DGGITQSPKYLFRKEGQNVTLSCEQNLNHDAMYWYRQDPGQGLRLIYYSQIVNDFQKGDIAEGYSVSREKKESFPLTVTSAQKNPTAFYLCASTKGLARTDTQYFGPGTRLTVL.

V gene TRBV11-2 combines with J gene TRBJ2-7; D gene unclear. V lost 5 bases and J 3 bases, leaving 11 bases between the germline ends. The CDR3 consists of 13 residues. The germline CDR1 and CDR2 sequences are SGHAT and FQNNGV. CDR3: CASSRNVDYEQYF. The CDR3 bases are TGTGCCAGCAGCCGCAATGTTGACTACGAGCAGTACTTC.

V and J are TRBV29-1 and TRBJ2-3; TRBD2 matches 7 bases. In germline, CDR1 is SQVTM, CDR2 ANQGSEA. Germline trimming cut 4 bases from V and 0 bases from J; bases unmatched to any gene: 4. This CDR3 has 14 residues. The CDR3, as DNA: TGCAGCGTTGGGGTGGGGGGGAGCACAGATACGCAGTATTTT. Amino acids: CSVGVGGSTDTQYF.

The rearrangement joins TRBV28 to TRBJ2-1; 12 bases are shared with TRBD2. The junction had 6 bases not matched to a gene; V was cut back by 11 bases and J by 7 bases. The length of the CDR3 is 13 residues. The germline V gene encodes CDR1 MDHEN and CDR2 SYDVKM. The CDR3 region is CACRTSGENEQFF. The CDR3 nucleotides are TGTGCCTGCCGGACTAGCGGGGAGAATGAGCAGTTCTTC.

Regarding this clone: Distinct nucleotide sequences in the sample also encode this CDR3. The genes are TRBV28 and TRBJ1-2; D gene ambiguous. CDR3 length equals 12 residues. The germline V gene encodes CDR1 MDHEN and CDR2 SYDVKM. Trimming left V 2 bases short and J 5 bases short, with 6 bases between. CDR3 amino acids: CASSLGEYGYTF. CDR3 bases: TGTGCCAGCAGTTTAGGGGAATATGGCTACACCTTC.

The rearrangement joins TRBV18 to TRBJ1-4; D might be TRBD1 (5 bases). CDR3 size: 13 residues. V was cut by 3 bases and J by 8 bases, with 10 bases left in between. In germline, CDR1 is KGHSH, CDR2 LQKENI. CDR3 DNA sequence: TGTGCCAGCTCACCCGGGGCTGCGGAAAAACTGTTTTTT. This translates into CASSPGAAEKLFF.

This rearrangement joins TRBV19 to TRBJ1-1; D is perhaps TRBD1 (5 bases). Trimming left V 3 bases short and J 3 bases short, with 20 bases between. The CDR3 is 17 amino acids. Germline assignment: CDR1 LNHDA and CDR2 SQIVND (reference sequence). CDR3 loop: CASSISRRGWGDTEAFF. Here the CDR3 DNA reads TGTGCCAGTAGTATCTCCAGGCGGGGATGGGGGGACACTGAAGCTTTCTTT.

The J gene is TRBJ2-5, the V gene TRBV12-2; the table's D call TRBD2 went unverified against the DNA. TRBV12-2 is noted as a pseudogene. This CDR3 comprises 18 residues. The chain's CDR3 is CASRLKRPEREGPRAQYF. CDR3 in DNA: TGTGCAAGTCGCTTAAAACGGCCCGAGCGGGAGGGCCCCCGGGCCCAGTACTTC.

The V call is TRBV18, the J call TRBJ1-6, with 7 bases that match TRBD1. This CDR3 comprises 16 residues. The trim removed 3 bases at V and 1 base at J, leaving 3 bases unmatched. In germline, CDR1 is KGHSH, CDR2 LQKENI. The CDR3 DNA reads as TGTGCCAGCTCACCGACAGGGAGGTCCTATAATTCACCCCTCCACTTT. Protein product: CASSPTGRSYNSPLHF.

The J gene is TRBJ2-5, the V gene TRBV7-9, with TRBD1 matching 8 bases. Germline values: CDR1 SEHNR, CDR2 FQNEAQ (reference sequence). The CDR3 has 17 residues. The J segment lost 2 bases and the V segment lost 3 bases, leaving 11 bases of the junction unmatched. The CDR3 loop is CASSLDRVVSLQETQYF. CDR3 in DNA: TGTGCCAGCAGCTTGGACAGGGTCGTCTCCCTACAAGAGACCCAGTACTTC.

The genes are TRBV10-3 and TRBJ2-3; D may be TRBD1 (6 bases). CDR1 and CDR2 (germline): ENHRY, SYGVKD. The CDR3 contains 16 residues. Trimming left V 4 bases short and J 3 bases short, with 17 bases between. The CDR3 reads CAISAGHPLGTDTQYF. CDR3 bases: TGTGCCATCAGTGCGGGACATCCCTTAGGGACAGATACGCAGTATTTT.

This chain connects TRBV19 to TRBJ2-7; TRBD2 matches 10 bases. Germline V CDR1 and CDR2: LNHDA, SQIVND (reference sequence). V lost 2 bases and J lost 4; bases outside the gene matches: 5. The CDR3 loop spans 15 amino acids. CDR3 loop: CASSILAGASYEQYF. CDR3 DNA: TGTGCCAGTAGTATACTAGCGGGAGCTTCGTACGAGCAGTACTTC. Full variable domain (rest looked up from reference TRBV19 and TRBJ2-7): DGGITQSPKYLFRKEGQNVTLSCEQNLNHDAMYWYRQDPGQGLRLIYYSQIVNDFQKGDIAEGYSVSREKKESFPLTVTSAQKNPTAFYLCASSILAGASYEQYFGPGTRLTVT.

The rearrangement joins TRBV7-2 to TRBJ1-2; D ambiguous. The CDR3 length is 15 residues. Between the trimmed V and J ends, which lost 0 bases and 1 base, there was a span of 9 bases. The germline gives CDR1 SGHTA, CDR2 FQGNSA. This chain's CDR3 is CASSLAGGLNYGYTF. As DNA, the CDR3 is TGTGCCAGCAGCTTAGCGGGCGGACTTAACTATGGCTACACCTTC. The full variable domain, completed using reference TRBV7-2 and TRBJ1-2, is GAGVSQSPSNKVTEKGKDVELRCDPISGHTALYWYRQSLGQGLEFLIYFQGNSAPDKSGLPSDRFSAERTGGSVSTLTIQRTQQEDSAVYLCASSLAGGLNYGYTFGSGTRLTVV.

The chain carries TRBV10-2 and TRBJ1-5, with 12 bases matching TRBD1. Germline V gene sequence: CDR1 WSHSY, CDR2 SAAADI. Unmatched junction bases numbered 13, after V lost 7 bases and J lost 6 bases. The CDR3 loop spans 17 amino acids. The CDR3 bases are TGCGCCAGCACCGACAAAGCCGGGACAGGGGGCACTCAGCCCCAGCATTTT. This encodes CASTDKAGTGGTQPQHF.

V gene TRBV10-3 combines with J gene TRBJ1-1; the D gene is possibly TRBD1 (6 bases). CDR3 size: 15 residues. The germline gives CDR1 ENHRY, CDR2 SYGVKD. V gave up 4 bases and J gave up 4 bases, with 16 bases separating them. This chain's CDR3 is CAISAVGGPATEAFF. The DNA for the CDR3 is TGTGCCATCAGTGCTGTTGGGGGGCCGGCCACTGAAGCTTTCTTT.

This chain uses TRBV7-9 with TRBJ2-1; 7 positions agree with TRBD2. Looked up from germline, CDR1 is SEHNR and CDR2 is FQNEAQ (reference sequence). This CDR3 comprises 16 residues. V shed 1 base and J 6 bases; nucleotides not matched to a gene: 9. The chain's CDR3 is CASSLGVGGSSNEQFF. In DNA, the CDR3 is TGTGCCAGCAGCTTAGGGGTCGGGGGGTCTAGCAATGAGCAGTTCTTC.

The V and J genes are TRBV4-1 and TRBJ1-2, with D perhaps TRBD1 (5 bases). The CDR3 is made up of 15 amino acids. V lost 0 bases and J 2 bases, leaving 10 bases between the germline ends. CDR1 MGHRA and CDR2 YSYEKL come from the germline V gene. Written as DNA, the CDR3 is TGCGCCAGCAGCCAAGATCCTGGGACCAACTATGGCTACACCTTC. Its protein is CASSQDPGTNYGYTF.

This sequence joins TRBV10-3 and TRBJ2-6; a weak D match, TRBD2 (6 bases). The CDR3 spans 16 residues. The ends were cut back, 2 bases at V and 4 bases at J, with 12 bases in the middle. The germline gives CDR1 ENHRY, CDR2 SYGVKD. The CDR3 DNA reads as TGTGCCATCAGTGAGGGGGGTCGGGAGGGGGCCAACGTCCTGACTTTC. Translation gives CAISEGGREGANVLTF.

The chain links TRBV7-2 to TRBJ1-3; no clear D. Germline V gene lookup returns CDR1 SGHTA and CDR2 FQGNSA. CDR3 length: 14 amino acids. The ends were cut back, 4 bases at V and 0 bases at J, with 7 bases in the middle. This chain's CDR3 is CASSWPGSGNTIYF. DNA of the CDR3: TGTGCCAGCAGCTGGCCCGGCTCTGGAAACACCATATATTTT. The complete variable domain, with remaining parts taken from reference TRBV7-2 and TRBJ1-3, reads GAGVSQSPSNKVTEKGKDVELRCDPISGHTALYWYRQSLGQGLEFLIYFQGNSAPDKSGLPSDRFSAERTGGSVSTLTIQRTQQEDSAVYLCASSWPGSGNTIYFGEGSWLTVV.

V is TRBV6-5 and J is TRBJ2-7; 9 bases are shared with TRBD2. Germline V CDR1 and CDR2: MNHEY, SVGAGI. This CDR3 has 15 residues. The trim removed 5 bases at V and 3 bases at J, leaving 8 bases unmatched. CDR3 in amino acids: CASSQRGLALYEQYF. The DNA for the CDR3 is TGTGCCAGCAGTCAAAGGGGACTAGCCCTCTACGAGCAGTACTTC.

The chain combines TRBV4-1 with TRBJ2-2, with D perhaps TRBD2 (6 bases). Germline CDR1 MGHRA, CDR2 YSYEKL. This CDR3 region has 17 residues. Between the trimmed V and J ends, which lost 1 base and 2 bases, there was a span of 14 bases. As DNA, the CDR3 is TGCGCCAGCAGCCAAGCCTCTTACGGGGGTAACACCGGGGAGCTGTTTTTT. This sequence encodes CASSQASYGGNTGELFF.

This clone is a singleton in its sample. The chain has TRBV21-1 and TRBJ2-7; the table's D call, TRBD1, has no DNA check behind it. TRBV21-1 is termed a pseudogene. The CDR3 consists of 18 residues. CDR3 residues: CASTPYGRGDRGSYEQYF. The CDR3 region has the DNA TGTGCCAGCACCCCCTACGGCCGGGGGGACAGGGGCTCCTACGAGCAGTACTTC.

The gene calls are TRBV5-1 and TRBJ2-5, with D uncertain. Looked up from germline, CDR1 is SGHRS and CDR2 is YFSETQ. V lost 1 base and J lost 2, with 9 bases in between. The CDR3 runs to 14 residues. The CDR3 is CASSLWVQQETQYF. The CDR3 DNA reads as TGCGCCAGCAGCTTGTGGGTTCAGCAAGAGACCCAGTACTTC.